This T cell receptor beta chain emerged from a study of blood T cell repertoires in COVID-19. Study background: PBMCs, B-cell-depleted T cells, or T cells provided the cDNA or gDNA that made up the material.

Looked up from germline, CDR1 is MNHEY and CDR2 is SMNVEV (reference sequence). This CDR3 comprises 16 residues. V gave up 8 bases and J gave up 1 base; unmatched junction bases: 10. It was during active infection that Seattle patients were enrolled and then longitudinally followed. Original handling: Estimated nucleated cell counts came from reference gene primer amplification. TCRdb's table, derived via immunoSEQ multiplex PCR, lists solely in-frame clones and lacks some. V and J calls and clone size are as listed in that table; D and trimming were resolved from the DNA. The sample yields 150,000 or so clones, roughly 89% seen once.

This sequence was found in a woman between 70 and 85 years old with COVID-19, enrolled during active disease. The specimen sequenced was peripheral blood. V usage is TRBV27 and J usage is TRBJ1-2; 10 nucleotides agree with TRBD1. CDR3 DNA sequence: TGTGCCAGCTACTCCTCAGACAGGGGGCATAACTATGGCTACACCTTC. This codes for CASYSSDRGHNYGYTF.